This TCR beta chain was identified during a study of cytomegalovirus exposure and HLA in healthy donors (dated by TCRdb to about 2017). At the level of the whole study: According to a later analysis, the roughly 130 validation repertoires were produced on the same platform as the roughly 600 repertoires of the first cohort. The study was designed to test whether signatures of past pathogen exposure could be identified by cataloging public T cell receptors. A separate validation cohort of roughly 130 different subjects was used in addition to the roughly 670-subject first cohort. The study combined high-throughput TCR immunosequencing, statistical association of individual TCRs with disease status, and machine learning to predict cytomegalovirus infection status. Study-wide findings and limitations: The authors suggested that the approach could potentially be extended to other disease states and immunological phenotypes. A few of the identified cytomegalovirus-associated TCR beta chains were confirmed in vitro to be specific for cytomegalovirus antigens. A later analysis found that TCRs clustered in the first cohort also tended to co-occur in the roughly 120 validation repertoires, with 94% of cluster scores above 0. Cytomegalovirus status was reported to be diagnosed by the classifier with high specificity and sensitivity in both the original and validation cohorts. Across donors, most TCR sequences were observed very rarely, whereas some public TCRs were present in many individuals. The study listed 150 to 200 TCR beta chains as associated with cytomegalovirus. A later analysis lacked HLA typing for the validation cohort, so it scored co-occurrence in that cohort across all 120 or so repertoires.

Donors formed part of the validation cohort, which comprised over a hundred subjects and was distinct from the first cohort of over 500 subjects. A remark on this clone: No cognate antigen has been identified for it. Per-base quality was not reported, and no clone a single base away is much larger than it.

The CDR3 starts with the cysteine, ends with the phenylalanine, and has 16 residues. Only the CDR3 DNA stays, 48 bases, in frame from base 1. CDR1 and CDR2 (MRHNA, SNTAGT) derive from the germline V gene. The germline V end is reduced by 7 bases and the J end by 1 base; junction bases left unmatched: 6. Library preparation used the immunoSEQ multiplex PCR assay. The paper's data handling went like this. To diagnose cytomegalovirus status from the catalog of TCR beta chain sequences, a statistical classification framework was built. Here the immuneACCESS table is served through TCRdb, limited to in-frame sequences with V and J called. Missing clones are a known gap in these copies; in checked studies unresolved V genes cover under half, and the rest lacks a known reason. V, J and clone size are those of that table, while D and trimming were read from the DNA. Counted in this sample were roughly 220,000 clones; about nine tenths of them appeared once. Of the sample, roughly 1% falls within the top ten clones.

The source material was PBMCs. The sequence is built from TRBV6-4 and TRBJ2-2, with TRBD1 identical over 10 junction bases. This receptor was identified in a woman aged 18-29 years in good health and CMV-seronegative. The CDR3 is CASMSDRGLNTGELFF. The nucleotide sequence reads as follows: TGTGCCAGCATGAGTGACAGGGGGCTGAACACCGGGGAGCTGTTTTTT.